These 32 T cell receptor beta chains were all obtained from the same sample, sequenced in a study of blood T cells in healthy people across ages. The authors ran a second PCR of about 6 to 12 cycles using a sample-barcoded 5' primer and a J-beta primer mix. TCRdb re-called the 5' RACE reads with MiXCR, one entry per CDR3 protein. The sample shows roughly 720,000 distinct CDR3 sequences, 53% of them seen only once. Material for sequencing was blood. The receptors come from a man at least 80 years old in good health.

This chain links TRBV7-8 with TRBJ2-7, with unresolved D. The CDR3 is made up of 13 amino acids. Trimming cost V 5 bases and J 3 bases, with 11 bases left between them. Germline V lookup: CDR1 SGHVS, CDR2 FQNEAQ. CDR3 nucleotide sequence: TGTGCCAGCAGCCCACGCCCATTCTACGAGCAGTACTTC. Amino acids: CASSPRPFYEQYF.

V and J are TRBV29-1 and TRBJ1-5; 10 bases agree with TRBD1. The CDR3 is made up of 20 amino acids. CDR1 is SQVTM, CDR2 ANQGSEA, per germline. V trimming: 3 bases; J trimming: 0 bases; junction bases outside the gene matches: 17. CDR3: CSVDNLLTGQGKDSNQPQHF. The DNA of the CDR3 is TGCAGCGTTGACAACTTACTGACGGGACAGGGGAAGGATAGCAATCAGCCCCAGCATTTT.

This clonotype turned up a few times. The chain recombines TRBV20-1 with TRBJ2-7; 8 nucleotides line up with TRBD1. V lost 3 bases and J lost 6; bases outside the gene matches: 4. The CDR3 runs to 12 residues. Germline lookup yields CDR1 DFQATT and CDR2 SNEGSKA (reference sequence). The CDR3 is CSASPRGLEQYF. Here the CDR3 DNA reads TGCAGTGCTAGCCCCAGGGGGCTCGAGCAGTACTTC.

The rearrangement joins TRBV6-5 to TRBJ1-4; 7 nucleotides line up with TRBD1. V trimming: 8 bases; J trimming: 5 bases; junction bases outside the gene matches: 8. Germline V lookup: CDR1 MNHEY, CDR2 SVGAGI. The CDR3 covers 14 residues. CDR3: CASRDSGWNEKLFF. In DNA, the CDR3 is TGTGCCAGCCGGGACAGCGGTTGGAATGAAAAACTGTTTTTT.

This chain links TRBV5-1 with TRBJ2-4, with D possibly being TRBD2 (6 bases). The J call may be mistaken, given a closer DNA end match to TRBJ2-7. The CDR3 runs 14 residues. The germline gives CDR1 SGHRS, CDR2 YFSETQ. The CDR3 nucleotides read TGCGCCAGCAGCTTGGGAGGGGAGGTCTACGAGCAGTACTTC. Translation: CASSLGGEVYEQYF.

The chain uses TRBV3-1 and TRBJ1-2; D is undetermined. The CDR3 covers 15 residues. Germline assignment: CDR1 LGHDT and CDR2 YNNKEL (reference sequence). Trimming pared 4 bases from V and 7 bases from J, leaving 19 bases between. The DNA of the CDR3 is TGTGCCAGCAGCCCGGTTGAGAGACCTGGGAGTGGCTACACCTTC. Its protein product is CASSPVERPGSGYTF. Together with reference TRBV3-1 and TRBJ1-2, the CDR3 gives the full variable domain: DTAVSQTPKYLVTQMGNDKSIKCEQNLGHDTMYWYKQDSKKFLKIMFSYNNKELIINETVPNRFSPKSPDKAHLNLHINSLELGDSAVYFCASSPVERPGSGYTFGSGTRLTVV.

V and J are TRBV7-2 and TRBJ2-1; tentatively, D is TRBD1 (5 bases). The CDR3 extends over 17 amino acids. Trimming removed 0 bases at V and 0 bases at J, with 12 bases between. Germline V gene sequence: CDR1 SGHTA, CDR2 FQGNSA. In DNA, the CDR3 is TGTGCCAGCAGCTTAGCGATTACAGGCACCTCCTACAATGAGCAGTTCTTC. Amino acid sequence: CASSLAITGTSYNEQFF.

The rearrangement links TRBV11-1 to TRBJ1-2; the D gene is possibly TRBD1 (5 bases). CDR3 length: 13 amino acids. The germline V and J ends were trimmed by 4 bases and 8 bases, with 14 bases remaining between them. Germline CDR1 SGHAT, CDR2 FQDESV (reference sequence). The CDR3 here is CASSSRDQRGYTF. CDR3 coding DNA: TGTGCCAGCAGCTCCCGGGACCAAAGGGGCTACACCTTC.

CDR3 bases: TGTGCCAGCAGCCAAGACCTAGGACAGGGGAGCGAGCAGTACTTC. Translation: CASSQDLGQGSEQYF. The rearrangement joins TRBV3-1 to TRBJ2-7; 9 positions match TRBD1. The CDR3 extends over 15 amino acids. In germline, CDR1 is LGHDT, CDR2 YNNKEL (reference sequence). The ends lost 0 bases at V and 6 bases at J; junction bases unmatched: 6.

A few counts support this clonotype. Here the CDR3 DNA reads TGTGCCAGCAGCCGCAAAGGCGGCACAGATACGCAGTATTTT. Translating gives CASSRKGGTDTQYF. This rearrangement joins TRBV7-3 to TRBJ2-3; D gene unclear. Germline lookup yields CDR1 SGHTA and CDR2 FQGTGA. This CDR3 region has 14 residues. V lost 5 bases and J lost 1, with 10 bases in between.

The gene calls are TRBV7-9 and TRBJ1-1, with D possibly TRBD1 on 5 matching bases. Deletions cut 1 base from V and 10 bases from J, with 16 bases between. This CDR3 contains 14 residues. CDR1 and CDR2 from the germline V gene are SEHNR and FQNEAQ (reference sequence). The CDR3 protein is CASSLESKGRRAFF. CDR3 DNA sequence: TGTGCCAGCAGCTTAGAATCTAAGGGGCGTAGAGCTTTCTTT.

The V and J genes are TRBV9 and TRBJ2-1, with D unclear. CDR3 length: 17 residues. Trimming left V 4 bases short and J 6 bases short, with 23 bases between. Germline loops: CDR1 SGDLS, CDR2 YYNGEE. CDR3 DNA: TGTGCCAGCAGCCTCCGTGGGCGGAGCGAAGGACGCAATGAGCAGTTCTTC. It specifies CASSLRGRSEGRNEQFF.

The chain carries TRBV20-1 and TRBJ1-5; the D gene is possibly TRBD1 (6 bases). This CDR3 has 16 residues. Trimming took 6 bases from V and 0 from J, leaving 18 bases between them. The germline CDR1 and CDR2 sequences are DFQATT and SNEGSKA (reference sequence). The CDR3 loop is CSALPPQGYSNQPQHF. The DNA for the CDR3 is TGCAGTGCCCTCCCCCCCCAGGGGTATAGCAATCAGCCCCAGCATTTT.

This clonotype turned up a few times. V usage is TRBV6-2 or TRBV6-3 and J usage is TRBJ1-5; D not resolved. The V gene's germline CDR1 is MNHEY and CDR2 SVGEGT. V was cut by 3 bases and J by 7 bases, with 10 bases left in between. The CDR3 sequence is 13 residues long. In DNA form, the CDR3 reads TGTGCCAGCAGTTATGTAGGTGGACAGCCCCAGCATTTT. It translates to CASSYVGGQPQHF.

The chain recombines TRBV6-6 with TRBJ1-2, with 8 positions matching TRBD1. The ends lost 0 bases at V and 4 bases at J; junction bases unmatched: 10. This CDR3 is built from 17 residues. Germline V lookup: CDR1 MNHNY, CDR2 SVGAGI (reference sequence). This CDR3 reads CASSYSGQGGVGYGYTF. The CDR3 DNA is TGTGCCAGCAGTTACTCAGGACAGGGAGGAGTCGGCTATGGCTACACCTTC.

The table lists this clonotype with a count of one. The chain joins TRBV12-3 or TRBV12-4 to TRBJ1-2; 8 nucleotides match TRBD1. V shed 1 base, J shed 7 bases, and the junction held 2 bases outside the gene matches. The CDR3 sequence is 13 residues long. The DNA for the CDR3 is TGTGCCAGCAGTTTAGGGACAGGGACTGGCTACACCTTC. This codes for CASSLGTGTGYTF.

The chain has TRBV9 and TRBJ1-5; no definite D call. Germline CDR1 reads SGDLS; CDR2 reads YYNGEE. The CDR3 has 15 amino acids. V dropped 0 bases and J dropped 0 bases, with 7 bases sitting between them. This CDR3 is CASSVATGSNQPQHF. The CDR3 DNA is TGTGCCAGCAGCGTAGCGACGGGTAGCAATCAGCCCCAGCATTTT.

This chain connects TRBV10-3 to TRBJ1-2; D uncertain. The CDR3 is 13 residues long. CDR1 and CDR2 (germline): ENHRY, SYGVKD. V lost 5 bases to trimming and J lost 8 bases, with 15 bases between them. CDR3 protein: CAISRDIDYGYTF. CDR3 in DNA: TGTGCCATCAGTAGAGACATCGATTACGGCTACACCTTC.

The gene calls are TRBV9 and TRBJ2-6, with 8 bases lining up with TRBD2. This CDR3 contains 18 residues. Germline V gives CDR1 SGDLS, CDR2 YYNGEE. J lost 4 bases, V lost 0 bases, and 9 bases had no gene match. The CDR3 protein is CASSVEAGGGKGANVLTF. Written as DNA, the CDR3 is TGTGCCAGCAGCGTAGAGGCGGGAGGAGGAAAAGGGGCCAACGTCCTGACTTTC.

This clonotype turned up a few times. The gene calls are TRBV3-1 and TRBJ2-7; D call uncertain. V was trimmed by 4 bases and J by 0 bases, leaving 10 bases between them. CDR3 length equals 14 residues. In germline, CDR1 is LGHDT, CDR2 YNNKEL (reference sequence). CDR3 in DNA: TGTGCCAGCAGCCCCCTTCCGGTCTCCTACGAGCAGTACTTC. This sequence encodes CASSPLPVSYEQYF.

The J gene is TRBJ2-1, the V gene TRBV5-1, with TRBD2 identical over 12 bases. V was clipped by 3 bases and J by 5 bases; unmatched bases: 6. The CDR3 is 16 amino acids. Per the germline V gene, CDR1 is SGHRS and CDR2 is YFSETQ. CDR3 loop: CASSSQLAGGNNEQFF. CDR3 coding DNA: TGCGCCAGCAGCTCGCAACTAGCGGGAGGTAACAATGAGCAGTTCTTC.

The chain has TRBV7-8 and TRBJ2-3, with 10 nucleotides matching TRBD2. The junction had 6 bases not matched to a gene; V was cut back by 5 bases and J by 4 bases. The CDR3 totals 15 residues. Germline CDR1 SGHVS, CDR2 FQNEAQ. The CDR3: CASSDSGRPADTQYF. The CDR3 nucleotides are TGTGCCAGCAGCGATAGCGGGAGGCCAGCAGATACGCAGTATTTT.

CDR3 DNA sequence: TGTGCCAGCAGCCGGGCTAGCGCATATGCCACAGATACGCAGTATTTT. It specifies CASSRASAYATDTQYF. The chain is built from TRBV7-9 and TRBJ2-3, with D maybe TRBD2 (6 bases). The CDR3 runs 16 residues. The germline V gene has CDR1 SEHNR and CDR2 FQNEAQ (reference sequence). Trimming pared 5 bases from V and 2 bases from J, leaving 17 bases between.

Here the CDR3 reads CSVSSSPRNEQYF. The CDR3 nucleotides read TGCAGCGTTAGCTCCTCTCCGAGGAATGAGCAGTACTTC. This sequence joins TRBV29-1 and TRBJ2-7; no definite D call. The germline gives CDR1 SQVTM, CDR2 ANQGSEA. The CDR3 is 13 residues long. V was cut by 5 bases and J by 7 bases, with 18 bases left in between.

V is TRBV2 and J is TRBJ2-5, with 11 nucleotides matching TRBD2. This CDR3 region has 15 residues. Unmatched junction bases numbered 12, after V lost 4 bases and J lost 11 bases. Germline loops: CDR1 SNHLY, CDR2 FYNNEI. CDR3 bases: TGTGCCAGCAGTGTAGTGACTAGCGGGATAAATGAGCAGTACTTC. Amino acids: CASSVVTSGINEQYF. Looking up the rest from reference TRBV2 and TRBJ2-5 gives the full variable domain: EPEVTQTPSHQVTQMGQEVILRCVPISNHLYFYWYRQILGQKVEFLVSFYNNEISEKSEIFDDQFSVERPDGSNFTLKIRSTKLEDSAMYFCASSVVTSGINEQYFGPGTRLLVL.

Only a few counts were recorded for this clonotype. The chain recombines TRBV3-1 with TRBJ2-6; D is undetermined. Trimming pared 4 bases from V and 0 bases from J, leaving 10 bases between. The CDR3 contains 16 residues. Germline CDR1 is LGHDT and CDR2 is YNNKEL (reference sequence). The CDR3 here is CASSLSSVSGANVLTF. CDR3 in DNA: TGTGCCAGCAGCCTCTCAAGCGTCTCTGGGGCCAACGTCCTGACTTTC.

This sequence joins TRBV20-1 and TRBJ1-1; weak D call: TRBD1 (5 bases). The V gene lost 1 base and the J gene lost 3 bases, with 6 bases spanning the gap. CDR1 DFQATT and CDR2 SNEGSKA come from the germline V gene (reference sequence). This CDR3 region has 12 residues. Written as DNA, the CDR3 is TGCAGTGCTAGAGGGGGGTACACTGAAGCTTTCTTT. It is translated as CSARGGYTEAFF.

In DNA, the CDR3 is TGTGCCAGCAGCCGAGCGGGGGGCTCCTACAATGAGCAGTTCTTC. Translated, it gives CASSRAGGSYNEQFF. The chain combines TRBV12-3 or TRBV12-4 with TRBJ2-1; 9 bases agree with TRBD2. The CDR3 has 15 residues. With 6 bases clipped from V and 0 bases from J, the junction kept 3 bases outside the gene matches.

The V gene is TRBV6-5, the J gene TRBJ1-5; tentative D call: TRBD1 (5 bases). Trimming removed 5 bases at V and 7 bases at J, with 18 bases between. CDR1 and CDR2 (germline): MNHEY, SVGAGI. The CDR3 covers 15 residues. CDR3 coding DNA: TGTGCCAGCAGTAGGGCCCGCAGGGCAGGGCAGCCCCAGCATTTT. Encoded protein: CASSRARRAGQPQHF.

The CDR3: CASSFWDRGHEKLFF. The DNA of the CDR3 is TGTGCCAGCAGTTTTTGGGACAGGGGGCATGAAAAACTGTTTTTT. The rearrangement uses TRBV27 and TRBJ1-4, with TRBD1 matching 12 bases. Losses at the gene ends were 3 bases for V and 6 bases for J; bases not matched to a gene: 2. The CDR3 runs to 15 residues. Germline V gene sequence: CDR1 MNHEY, CDR2 SMNVEV (reference sequence).

The V and J genes are TRBV12-3 or TRBV12-4 and TRBJ2-1, with D perhaps TRBD2 (6 bases). The V end was cut by 6 bases, the J end by 8 bases, with 14 bases between. The CDR3 covers 13 residues. In DNA form, the CDR3 reads TGTGCCAGCAGCGAAAGACTAGGTTATGAGCAGTTCTTC. It specifies CASSERLGYEQFF.

This clonotype showed up just a few times. The rearrangement links TRBV6-1 to TRBJ1-6, with 8 bases matching TRBD1. The CDR3 runs to 15 residues. Germline CDR1 MNHNS, CDR2 SASEGT. The trim removed 1 base at V and 7 bases at J, leaving 3 bases unmatched. In DNA form, the CDR3 reads TGTGCCAGCAGTGAAGTTCCAGGGGGCAATTCACCCCTCCACTTT. Translation: CASSEVPGGNSPLHF.